The clone carrying this T cell receptor (beta chain) was counted only a few times. Its specificity is not known. This specimen comes from a study of response to subunit inactivated influenza vaccine. General observations from the study: Few new T cells, the authors suggested, are recruited by each seasonal influenza vaccination.

TCRdb fed the RT-PCR reads into MiXCR, producing one record per CDR3 protein. Here the sample spans roughly 500,000 distinct CDR3 sequences, more than 15% being singletons. V shed 0 bases and J shed 6 bases, with 11 bases lying between them. CDR1 SQVTM and CDR2 ANQGSEA come from the germline V gene. This CDR3 has 14 amino acids. The sequences come from CD4+ T cells sorted from PBMCs, collected roughly 24 months after vaccination. The clonotype originates from a man between 50 and 70 years old who received an inactivated influenza vaccine. V and J are TRBV29-1 and TRBJ2-2; D is perhaps TRBD1 or TRBD2 (6 bases each). In DNA, the CDR3 is TGCAGCGTTGAAGATCACAGGGACTCCGGGGAGCTGTTTTTT. Its protein product is CSVEDHRDSGELFF.